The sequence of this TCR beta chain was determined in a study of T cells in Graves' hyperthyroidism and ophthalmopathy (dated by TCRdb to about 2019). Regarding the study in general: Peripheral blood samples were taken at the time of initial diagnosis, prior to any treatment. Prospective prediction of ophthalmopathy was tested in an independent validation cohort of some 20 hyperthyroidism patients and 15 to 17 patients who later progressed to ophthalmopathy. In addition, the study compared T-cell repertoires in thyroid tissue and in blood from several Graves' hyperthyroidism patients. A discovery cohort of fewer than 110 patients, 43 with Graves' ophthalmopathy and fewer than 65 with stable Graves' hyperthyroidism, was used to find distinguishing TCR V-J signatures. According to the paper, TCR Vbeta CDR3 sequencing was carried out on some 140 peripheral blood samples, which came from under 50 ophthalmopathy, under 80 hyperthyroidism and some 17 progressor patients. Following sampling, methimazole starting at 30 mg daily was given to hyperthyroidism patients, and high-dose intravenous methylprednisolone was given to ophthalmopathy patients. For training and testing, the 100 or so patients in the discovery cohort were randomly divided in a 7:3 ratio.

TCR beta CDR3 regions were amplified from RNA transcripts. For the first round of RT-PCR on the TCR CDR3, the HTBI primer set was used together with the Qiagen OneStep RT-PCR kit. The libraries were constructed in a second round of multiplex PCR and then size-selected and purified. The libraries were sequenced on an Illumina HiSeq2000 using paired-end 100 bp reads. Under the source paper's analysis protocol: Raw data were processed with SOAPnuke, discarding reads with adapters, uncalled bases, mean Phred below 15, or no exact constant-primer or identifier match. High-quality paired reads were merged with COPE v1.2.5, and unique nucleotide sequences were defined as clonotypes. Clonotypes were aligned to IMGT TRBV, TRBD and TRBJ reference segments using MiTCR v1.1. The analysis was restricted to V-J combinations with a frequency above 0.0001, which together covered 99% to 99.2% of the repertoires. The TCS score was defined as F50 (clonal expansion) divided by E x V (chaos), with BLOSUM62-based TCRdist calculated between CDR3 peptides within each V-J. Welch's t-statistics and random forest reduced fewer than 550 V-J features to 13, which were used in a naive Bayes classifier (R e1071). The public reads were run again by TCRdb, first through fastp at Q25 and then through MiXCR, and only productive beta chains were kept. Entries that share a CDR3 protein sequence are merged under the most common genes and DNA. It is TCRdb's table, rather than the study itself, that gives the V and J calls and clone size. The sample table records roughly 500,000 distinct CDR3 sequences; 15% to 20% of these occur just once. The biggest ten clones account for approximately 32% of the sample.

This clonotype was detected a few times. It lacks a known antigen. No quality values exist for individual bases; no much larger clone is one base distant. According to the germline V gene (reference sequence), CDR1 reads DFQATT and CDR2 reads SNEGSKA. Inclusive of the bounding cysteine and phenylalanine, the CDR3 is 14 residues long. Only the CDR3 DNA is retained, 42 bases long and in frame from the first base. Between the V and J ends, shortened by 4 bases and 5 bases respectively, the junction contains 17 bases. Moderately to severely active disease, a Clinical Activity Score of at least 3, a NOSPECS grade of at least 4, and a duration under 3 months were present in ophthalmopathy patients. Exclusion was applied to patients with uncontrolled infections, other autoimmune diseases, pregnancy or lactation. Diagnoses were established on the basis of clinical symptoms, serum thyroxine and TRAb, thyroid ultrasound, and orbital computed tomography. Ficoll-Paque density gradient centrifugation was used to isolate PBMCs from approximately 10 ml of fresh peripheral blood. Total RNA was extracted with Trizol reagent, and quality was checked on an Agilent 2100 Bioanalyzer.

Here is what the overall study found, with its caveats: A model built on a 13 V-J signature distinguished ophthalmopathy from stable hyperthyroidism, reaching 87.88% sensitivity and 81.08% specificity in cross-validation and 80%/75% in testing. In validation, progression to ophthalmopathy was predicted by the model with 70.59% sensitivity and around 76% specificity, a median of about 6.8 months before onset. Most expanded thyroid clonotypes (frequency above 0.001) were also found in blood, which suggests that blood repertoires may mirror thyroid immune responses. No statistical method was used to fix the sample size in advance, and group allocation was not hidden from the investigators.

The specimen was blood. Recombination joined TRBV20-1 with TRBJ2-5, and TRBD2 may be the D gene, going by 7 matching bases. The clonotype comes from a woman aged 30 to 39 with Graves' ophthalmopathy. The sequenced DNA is TGCAGTGCTAATGGGAGGGGGTTAACGGAGACCCAGTACTTC. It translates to CSANGRGLTETQYF.